Below, 19 T cell receptor beta chains from the same sample are listed, as sequenced in a study of sequential checkpoint blockade in melanoma (dated by TCRdb to between 2018 and 2020). Receptor amplification or capture employed the immunoSEQ multiplex PCR assay. TCRdb stores this immuneACCESS table with in-frame sequences only. Part of the clones is absent; in the studies checked, under half of the shortfall reflects unresolved V genes, and no reason is known for the rest. Across this sample there are around 16,000 clones, with 93% seen only once. The top ten clonotypes cover about a quarter of the sample. The treatment or condition label on this specimen signifies: randomized to nivolumab then ipilimumab (arm A) or the reverse (arm B). Sequenced here: CD8+ T cells sorted from blood (inferred from file names), sampled from a patient given nivolumab and ipilimumab in sequence. These receptors came from a human donor with melanoma.

The rearrangement uses TRBV21-1 and TRBJ2-7; the table's TRBD2 call for D was not verified on the DNA. TRBV21-1 corresponds to a pseudogene. The CDR3 has 19 residues. The CDR3 DNA is TGTGCCAGCAGCACCCGGCGGAGACTAGCGGGGGGGCCTAACTACGAGCAGTACGTC. Translation: CASSTRRRLAGGPNYEQYV.

V is TRBV5-1 and J is TRBJ2-7, with TRBD2 matching over 8 bases. Per the germline V gene, CDR1 is SGHRS and CDR2 is YFSETQ. This CDR3 comprises 17 residues. The junction had 10 bases not matched to a gene; V was cut back by 0 bases and J by 2 bases. CDR3 coding DNA: TGCGCCAGCAGCTTGGCCGGGCCGGCGGGGGGCCCCTACGAGCAGTACGTC. This translates into CASSLAGPAGGPYEQYV.

The gene calls are TRBV29-1 and TRBJ1-2; D is ambiguous. V was shortened by 3 bases and J by 4 bases, with 12 bases between the two germline ends. The germline V gene encodes CDR1 SQVTM and CDR2 ANQGSEA. The CDR3 is made up of 13 amino acids. CDR3 protein: CSVDEESGYGYTF. For the CDR3, the DNA is TGCAGCGTTGATGAGGAGAGTGGCTATGGCTACACCTTC.

CDR3 sequence reads: CASSLARGHYEQYF. The CDR3 bases are TGTGCCAGCAGCTTAGCAAGGGGGCACTACGAGCAGTACTTC. The chain combines TRBV7-6 with TRBJ2-7, with 7 bases aligning to TRBD1. This CDR3 contains 14 residues. Germline V gene data show CDR1 as SGHVS and CDR2 as FNYEAQ. With 0 bases clipped from V and 3 bases from J, the junction kept 2 bases outside the gene matches.

The genes are TRBV27 and TRBJ1-1; D might be TRBD1 (5 bases). V was cut by 5 bases and J by 1 base, with 11 bases left in between. CDR1 MNHEY and CDR2 SMNVEV come from the germline V gene (reference sequence). The CDR3 spans 14 residues. The CDR3 here is CASSDQGANTEAFF. The DNA of the CDR3 is TGTGCCAGCAGTGACCAGGGCGCGAACACTGAAGCTTTCTTT.

This chain connects TRBV6-5 to TRBJ1-5, with D perhaps TRBD1 (6 bases). Trimming left V 5 bases short and J 3 bases short, with 14 bases between. The CDR3 runs to 15 residues. Per germline, CDR1 MNHEY and CDR2 SVGAGI. The chain's CDR3 is CASSPRQESNQPQHF. The CDR3 DNA is TGTGCCAGCAGTCCTCGACAGGAGTCCAATCAGCCCCAGCATTTT.

The chain links TRBV25-1 to TRBJ1-1; the D gene is possibly TRBD1 (5 bases). Trimming took 7 bases from V and 4 from J, leaving 13 bases between them. CDR1 is MGHDK, CDR2 SYGVNS, per germline. CDR3 size: 13 residues. CDR3 in DNA: TGTGCCAGCATGTGGGGCGAAGGCACTGAAGCTTTCTTT. This sequence encodes CASMWGEGTEAFF.

This clone was recorded a few times. J is TRBJ1-5 and V is TRBV9; D may be TRBD1 (5 bases). CDR1 SGDLS and CDR2 YYNGEE come from the germline V gene. Deletions cut 0 bases from V and 2 bases from J, with 6 bases between. The CDR3 is made up of 14 amino acids. DNA of the CDR3: TGTGCCAGCAGCGTAGGGGGGGGCAATCAGCCCCAGCATTTT. This codes for CASSVGGGNQPQHF.

This clone was seen only once. This chain uses TRBV4-1 with TRBJ2-7; no definite D call. CDR3 length equals 14 residues. Trimming removed 1 base from V and 0 bases from J, with 7 bases in between. Per the germline V gene, CDR1 is MGHRA and CDR2 is YSYEKL. The CDR3 region has the DNA TGCGCCAGCAGCCAAGGAGGAGACTCCTACGAGCAGTACTTC. Amino acids: CASSQGGDSYEQYF.

This clone was counted a few times. The chain uses TRBV7-2 and TRBJ2-7; 7 bases line up with TRBD1. Germline trimming cut 5 bases from V and 3 bases from J; bases unmatched to any gene: 4. The CDR3 runs to 13 residues. Looked up from germline, CDR1 is SGHTA and CDR2 is FQGNSA. CDR3 coding DNA: TGTGCCAGCAGCCCGGGACAGTTCTACGAGCAGTACGTC. Protein: CASSPGQFYEQYV.

The rearrangement uses TRBV7-9 and TRBJ1-4; D is undetermined. CDR1 and CDR2 from the germline V gene are SEHNR and FQNEAQ (reference sequence). V gave up 3 bases and J gave up 0 bases, with 11 bases separating them. The CDR3 extends over 16 amino acids. CDR3 bases: TGTGCCAGCAGCTTCCACCCGGTTGCAACTAATGAAAAACTGTTTTTT. It specifies CASSFHPVATNEKLFF. Filled out from reference TRBV7-9 and TRBJ1-4, the complete variable domain reads DTGVSQNPRHKITKRGQNVTFRCDPISEHNRLYWYRQTLGQGPEFLTYFQNEAQLEKSRLLSDRFSAERPKGSFSTLEIQRTEQGDSAMYLCASSFHPVATNEKLFFGSGTQLSVL.

The V and J genes are TRBV5-1 and TRBJ1-4, with D hard to call. Per germline, CDR1 SGHRS and CDR2 YFSETQ. This CDR3 contains 15 residues. Trimming cost V 5 bases and J 4 bases, with 15 bases left between them. The CDR3 reads CASRGNQGSNEKLFF. DNA for the CDR3: TGCGCCAGCAGAGGGAACCAAGGGAGTAATGAAAAACTGTTTTTT.

The chain carries TRBV6-1 and TRBJ1-4, with D maybe TRBD1 (6 bases). Germline V gene lookup returns CDR1 MNHNS and CDR2 SASEGT. Between the trimmed V and J ends, which lost 2 bases and 3 bases, there was a span of 16 bases. The CDR3 sequence is 17 residues long. CDR3 DNA: TGTGCCAGCAGTGAATGGGGGGGGCGCGAGGCTAATGAAAAACTGTTTTTT. Its translation: CASSEWGGREANEKLFF.

This rearrangement joins TRBV10-3 to TRBJ1-2; tentative D call: TRBD1 (6 bases). The CDR3 sequence is 12 residues long. The germline CDR1 and CDR2 sequences are ENHRY and SYGVKD. Trimming shortened V by 9 bases and J by 4 bases, and 12 bases separated the two germline ends. CDR3 nucleotide sequence: TGTGCCATTCCTCAGGACAGCTATGGCTACACCTTC. As protein: CAIPQDSYGYTF.

V usage is TRBV29-1 and J usage is TRBJ1-1; no clear D. Deletions cut 1 base from V and 5 bases from J, with 8 bases between. CDR3 length: 12 amino acids. CDR1 is SQVTM and CDR2 is ANQGSEA in the germline V gene. In DNA form, the CDR3 reads TGCAGCGTTGAAGTTGGGAGTACTGAAGCTTTCTTT. It yields the protein CSVEVGSTEAFF.

The chain carries TRBV19 and TRBJ1-2, with 7 bases fitting TRBD1. There are 15 residues in the CDR3. Germline CDR1 is LNHDA and CDR2 is SQIVND (reference sequence). The trim removed 5 bases at V and 6 bases at J, leaving 12 bases unmatched. CDR3 DNA: TGTGCCAGTAGTTTTGAAACAGGGGATTGGAATGGCTACACCTTC. Amino acids: CASSFETGDWNGYTF. Full variable domain (remainder filled in from reference TRBV19 and TRBJ1-2): DGGITQSPKYLFRKEGQNVTLSCEQNLNHDAMYWYRQDPGQGLRLIYYSQIVNDFQKGDIAEGYSVSREKKESFPLTVTSAQKNPTAFYLCASSFETGDWNGYTFGSGTRLTVV.

A single count supports this clone. The rearrangement uses TRBV14 and TRBJ2-7, with 7 positions matching TRBD2. The CDR3 is 15 amino acids. The germline gives CDR1 SGHDN, CDR2 FVKESK. The ends lost 4 bases at V and 0 bases at J; junction bases unmatched: 6. The CDR3 coding sequence is TGTGCCAGCAGCCCGGGGAGACTAGCCTCCTACGAGCAGTACTTC. Amino acid sequence: CASSPGRLASYEQYF.

The chain uses TRBV5-1 and TRBJ1-1; 9 nucleotides line up with TRBD1. Germline V gene data show CDR1 as SGHRS and CDR2 as YFSETQ. The length of the CDR3 is 14 residues. V lost 0 bases, J lost 7 bases, and 4 bases stayed unmatched. The CDR3: CASSLGTGEVEAFF. The CDR3 nucleotides read TGCGCCAGCAGCTTGGGGACAGGGGAGGTTGAAGCTTTCTTT.

The genes are TRBV7-6 and TRBJ1-1; no clear D. The germline gives CDR1 SGHVS, CDR2 FNYEAQ. The V end was cut by 1 base, the J end by 4 bases, with 7 bases between. The CDR3 length is 13 residues. The CDR3 nucleotides read TGTGCCAGCAGCTTAGAGGCTAGCACTGAAGCTTTCTTT. Residues: CASSLEASTEAFF.